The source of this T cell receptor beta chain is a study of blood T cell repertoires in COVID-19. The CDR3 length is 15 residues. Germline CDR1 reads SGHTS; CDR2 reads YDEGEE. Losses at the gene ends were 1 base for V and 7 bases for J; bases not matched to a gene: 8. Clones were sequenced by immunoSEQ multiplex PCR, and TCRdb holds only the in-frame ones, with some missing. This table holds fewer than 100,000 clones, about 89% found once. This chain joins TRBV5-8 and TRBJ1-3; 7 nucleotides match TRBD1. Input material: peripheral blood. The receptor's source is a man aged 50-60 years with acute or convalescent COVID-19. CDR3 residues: CASSLSGGRRNTIYF. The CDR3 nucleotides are TGTGCCAGCAGCTTGTCAGGGGGGCGCCGGAACACCATATATTTT.